This passage covers 17 T cell receptor beta chains from one sample sequenced in a study of patients and donors after allogeneic stem cell transplantation. TCRdb fed the RT-PCR reads into MiXCR, producing one record per CDR3 protein. The sample lists 390,000 or so distinct CDR3 sequences; 16% were seen once. Sequenced sample: blood, either unsorted or a sorted T cell fraction (not recorded which). These receptor sequences come from a human donor who was either an allogeneic HSCT recipient or a stem cell or donor lymphocyte infusion donor (not recorded which). It is not recorded whose cells these are; they may come from a transplant donor.

The rearrangement joins TRBV12-3 or TRBV12-4 to TRBJ2-3, with D maybe TRBD1 (5 bases). Trimming removed 6 bases at V and 0 bases at J, with 10 bases between. The CDR3 runs 14 residues. DNA for the CDR3: TGTGCCAGCAGCCACACAGGAAGCACAGATACGCAGTATTTT. This sequence encodes CASSHTGSTDTQYF.

At least ten counts were recorded for this clonotype. J is TRBJ2-1 and V is TRBV12-3 or TRBV12-4; 11 bases agree with TRBD1. V was clipped by 6 bases and J by 7 bases; unmatched bases: 11. The CDR3 totals 16 residues. The CDR3 loop is CASRSIRDRGGNEQFF. The CDR3 region has the DNA TGTGCCAGCAGAAGCATCCGGGACAGGGGGGGGAATGAGCAGTTCTTC.

This clonotype was seen only a few times. CDR3 residues: CASSLENPAGAGHEQYF. DNA of the CDR3: TGCGCCAGCAGCTTGGAAAATCCCGCGGGAGCGGGACACGAGCAGTACTTC. This chain uses TRBV5-1 with TRBJ2-7, with 7 bases lining up with TRBD2. With V trimmed by 0 bases and J by 5 bases, 14 bases remained unmatched. The germline V gene has CDR1 SGHRS and CDR2 YFSETQ. CDR3 length equals 17 residues.

The chain employs TRBV10-3 and TRBJ2-3; D not certain. V gave up 6 bases and J gave up 8 bases, with 15 bases separating them. The CDR3 length is 13 residues. Germline loops: CDR1 ENHRY, CDR2 SYGVKD. The CDR3 DNA reads TGTGCCATCAGCCCCGAGACGGGTGTTACGCAGTATTTT. This codes for CAISPETGVTQYF.

This chain connects TRBV7-8 to TRBJ2-7, with 9 bases lining up with TRBD1. The V segment lost 5 bases and the J segment 0 bases; nucleotides outside the gene matches: 8. The CDR3 covers 16 residues. Germline loops: CDR1 SGHVS, CDR2 FQNEAQ. CDR3 loop: CASSLTGGPSSYEQYF. DNA of the CDR3: TGTGCCAGCAGCCTTACAGGGGGCCCTAGCTCCTACGAGCAGTACTTC.

The chain combines TRBV4-2 with TRBJ2-1; D not certain. The ends were cut back, 4 bases at V and 4 bases at J, with 8 bases in the middle. Germline loops: CDR1 LGHNA, CDR2 YNFKEQ. The CDR3 extends over 13 amino acids. CDR3 in DNA: TGTGCCAGCAGCCCGGACCAGTACAATGAGCAGTTCTTC. Protein product: CASSPDQYNEQFF.

This chain connects TRBV7-3 to TRBJ2-1; 8 positions agree with TRBD2. Germline values: CDR1 SGHTA, CDR2 FQGTGA. V shed 2 bases and J 0 bases; nucleotides not matched to a gene: 9. The CDR3 runs to 18 residues. The CDR3 region has the DNA TGTGCCAGCAGCTTATCCAGCGGGAGCGATAGCTCCTACAATGAGCAGTTCTTC. Translation: CASSLSSGSDSSYNEQFF.

This chain joins TRBV20-1 and TRBJ1-5; tentatively, D is TRBD1 (5 bases). Germline loops: CDR1 DFQATT, CDR2 SNEGSKA (reference sequence). The CDR3 runs to 15 residues. Trimming shortened V by 1 base and J by 1 base, and 11 bases separated the two germline ends. As DNA, the CDR3 is TGCAGTGCTAGAGGCTCCCAGGGAAGCAATCAGCCCCAGCATTTT. The encoded protein is CSARGSQGSNQPQHF.

The chain carries TRBV20-1 and TRBJ1-1; 8 bases match TRBD1. CDR1 and CDR2 from the germline V gene are DFQATT and SNEGSKA (reference sequence). The CDR3 spans 14 residues. Trimming at V came to 5 bases and at J to 0 bases, leaving 5 bases not matched to a gene. CDR3 nucleotide sequence: TGCAGTGCTTCCCAGGGGGCGATGAACACTGAAGCTTTCTTT. Its translation: CSASQGAMNTEAFF.

The rearrangement links TRBV3-1 to TRBJ2-1, with 9 bases that match TRBD2. V shed 8 bases and J 5 bases; nucleotides not matched to a gene: 16. Germline loops: CDR1 LGHDT, CDR2 YNNKEL (reference sequence). This CDR3 contains 17 residues. The CDR3 DNA reads TGTGCCAGCGGGAGAGGGGGCCCGACTAGCGGAAACAATGAGCAGTTCTTC. This encodes CASGRGGPTSGNNEQFF.

Points on this clonotype: At one of its ends the junction is not consistent with the germline gene, which may arise from a read error. The chain links TRBV6-2 or TRBV6-3 to TRBJ2-1, with D perhaps matching TRBD1 (6 bases). The CDR3 consists of 21 residues. The germline V gene has CDR1 MNHEY and CDR2 SVGEGT. CDR3 coding DNA: TGTGCCACCAGTTACAGGGATATAATGGGCGGACTGAGGAGCTCCTACAATGAGCAGTTCTTC. This sequence encodes CATSYRDIMGGLRSSYNEQFF.

This clonotype came up many times. The chain joins TRBV12-3 or TRBV12-4 to TRBJ1-1, with a tentative D call TRBD1 (6 bases). The CDR3 contains 14 residues. The V gene lost 5 bases and the J gene lost 3 bases, with 13 bases spanning the gap. As DNA, the CDR3 is TGTGCCAGCAGTCTTGTCAGGGGTTACACTGAAGCTTTCTTT. Translated: CASSLVRGYTEAFF.

Only a few counts were recorded for this clonotype. The V gene is TRBV20-1, the J gene TRBJ2-1; TRBD2 matches 9 bases. Germline V gene sequence: CDR1 DFQATT, CDR2 SNEGSKA (reference sequence). The CDR3 runs to 13 residues. CDR3: CQAREGPYNEQFF. The CDR3 DNA follows: TGCCAAGCGCGGGAGGGCCCCTACAATGAGCAGTTCTTC.

The chain combines TRBV12-3 or TRBV12-4 with TRBJ1-3; 10 bases are shared with TRBD1. This CDR3 region has 16 residues. Trimming at V came to 0 bases and at J to 4 bases, leaving 3 bases not matched to a gene. As DNA, the CDR3 is TGTGCCAGCAGTTTAGCGGGGACAGGGGAAGGAAACACCATATATTTT. It encodes CASSLAGTGEGNTIYF.

In its sample, this clonotype was seen many times. The chain is built from TRBV27 and TRBJ2-1; D remains unclear. This CDR3 has 15 amino acids. The ends were cut back, 2 bases at V and 4 bases at J, with 12 bases in the middle. Germline assignment: CDR1 MNHEY and CDR2 SMNVEV (reference sequence). This CDR3 is CASSLVGRIYNEQFF. The DNA for the CDR3 is TGTGCCAGCAGTTTAGTAGGCCGAATTTACAATGAGCAGTTCTTC.

This clonotype was seen at least ten times. The J gene is TRBJ2-6, the V gene TRBV29-1, with 9 positions matching TRBD1. This CDR3 is built from 16 residues. Germline CDR1 reads SQVTM; CDR2 reads ANQGSEA. The J segment lost 0 bases and the V segment lost 5 bases, leaving 5 bases of the junction unmatched. This chain's CDR3 is CSVRDRANSGANVLTF. The CDR3 coding sequence is TGCAGCGTTCGGGACAGGGCCAACTCTGGGGCCAACGTCCTGACTTTC.

The chain combines TRBV7-2 with TRBJ2-7, with TRBD2 as a possible D gene (5 bases). In germline, CDR1 is SGHTA, CDR2 FQGNSA. With 1 base removed from V and 5 bases from J, the gap between germline ends came to 15 bases. CDR3 length: 15 amino acids. This CDR3 reads CASSLEAGGRHEQYF. The DNA of the CDR3 is TGTGCCAGCAGCTTAGAGGCAGGAGGTCGCCACGAGCAGTACTTC.